Below are 2 T cell receptor beta chains sequenced from a single sample in a study of blood T cell repertoires in COVID-19. Data came from immunoSEQ multiplex PCR; TCRdb stores just in-frame clones and leaves some out. The profile covers 200,000 to 250,000 clones, with around nine tenths appearing a single time and 2.7% taken by the ten largest. Specimen: peripheral blood. All receptors come from a woman between 55 and 75 years old with acute or convalescent COVID-19.

This clone was recorded a few times. Within the sample, other DNA sequences also encode this same CDR3. The chain uses TRBV30 and TRBJ1-1; maybe TRBD1 (5 bases). This CDR3 region has 13 residues. The germline gives CDR1 GTSNPN, CDR2 SVGIG (reference sequence). The V gene lost 0 bases and the J gene lost 3 bases, with 8 bases spanning the gap. The CDR3 bases are TGTGCCTGGAGTGTACGGGGGGACACTGAAGCTTTCTTT. Protein product: CAWSVRGDTEAFF.

This chain joins TRBV19 and TRBJ2-1; 10 nucleotides line up with TRBD2. CDR3 size: 14 residues. Trimming took 0 bases from V and 12 from J; bases not matched to a gene: 5. Germline V gene data show CDR1 as LNHDA and CDR2 as SQIVND (reference sequence). The DNA for the CDR3 is TGTGCCAGTAGTATAGATGCTAGCGGGGGATTGCAGTTCTTC. Amino acids: CASSIDASGGLQFF.